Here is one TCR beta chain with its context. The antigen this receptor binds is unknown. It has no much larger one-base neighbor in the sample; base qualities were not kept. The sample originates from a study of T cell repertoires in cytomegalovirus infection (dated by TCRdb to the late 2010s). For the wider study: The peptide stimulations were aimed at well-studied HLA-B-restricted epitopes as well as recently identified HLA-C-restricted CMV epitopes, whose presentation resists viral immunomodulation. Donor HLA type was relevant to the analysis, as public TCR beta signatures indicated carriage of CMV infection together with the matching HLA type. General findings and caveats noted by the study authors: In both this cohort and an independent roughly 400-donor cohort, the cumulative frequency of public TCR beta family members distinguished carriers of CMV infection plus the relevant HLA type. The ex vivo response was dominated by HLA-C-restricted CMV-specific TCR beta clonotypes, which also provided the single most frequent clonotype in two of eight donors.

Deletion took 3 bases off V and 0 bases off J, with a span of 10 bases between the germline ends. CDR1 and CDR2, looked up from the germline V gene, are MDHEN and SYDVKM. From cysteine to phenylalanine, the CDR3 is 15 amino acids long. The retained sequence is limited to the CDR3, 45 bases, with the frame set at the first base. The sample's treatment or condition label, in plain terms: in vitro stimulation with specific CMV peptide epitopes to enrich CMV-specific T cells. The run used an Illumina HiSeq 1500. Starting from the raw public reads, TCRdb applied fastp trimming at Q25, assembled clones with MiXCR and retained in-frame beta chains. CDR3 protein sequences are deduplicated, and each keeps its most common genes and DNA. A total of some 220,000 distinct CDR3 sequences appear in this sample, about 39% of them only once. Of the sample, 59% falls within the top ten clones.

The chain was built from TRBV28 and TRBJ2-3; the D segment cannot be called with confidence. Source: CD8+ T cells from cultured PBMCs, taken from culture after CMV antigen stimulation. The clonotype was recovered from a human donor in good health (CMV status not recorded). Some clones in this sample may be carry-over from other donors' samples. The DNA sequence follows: TGTGCCAGCAGTTTGTACAGTGGTAGCACAGATACGCAGTATTTT. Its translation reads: CASSLYSGSTDTQYF. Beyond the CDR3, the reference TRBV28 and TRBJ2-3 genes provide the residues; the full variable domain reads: DVKVTQSSRYLVKRTGEKVFLECVQDMDHENMFWYRQDPGLGLRLIYFSYDVKMKEKGDIPEGYSVSREKKERFSLILESASTNQTSMYLCASSLYSGSTDTQYFGPGTRLTVL.